A single sample is the source of the 20 T cell receptor beta chains below, sequenced in a study of T cell responses to AZD1222 COVID-19 vaccine. TCRdb's copy holds only in-frame clones and misses some; the assay was immunoSEQ multiplex PCR. The repertoire consists of around 250,000 clones, with about 92% occurring once and the leading ten covering 0.55%. The sequencing here drew on peripheral blood, taken on day 0 of AZD1222 vaccination. These receptors all come from an adult in good health.

The V and J genes are TRBV10-3 and TRBJ1-2, with TRBD1 as a possible D gene (5 bases). This CDR3 is 13 amino acids long. Germline CDR1 reads ENHRY; CDR2 reads SYGVKD. Trimming cost V 6 bases and J 4 bases, with 12 bases left between them. CDR3 protein: CAISRESGYGYTF. Here the CDR3 DNA reads TGTGCCATCAGCAGGGAGTCGGGCTATGGCTACACCTTC.

This chain joins TRBV5-1 and TRBJ1-2, with D maybe TRBD1 (5 bases). Germline CDR1 is SGHRS and CDR2 is YFSETQ. V was pared by 4 bases and J by 4 bases, with 11 bases between. The length of the CDR3 is 13 residues. The CDR3 here is CASSGWGGYGYTF. CDR3 nucleotides: TGCGCCAGCAGCGGGTGGGGCGGCTATGGCTACACCTTC.

This chain links TRBV3-1 (or the pseudogene TRBV3-2) with TRBJ1-5, with D tentatively TRBD1 (6 bases). Trimming removed 4 bases from V and 7 bases from J, with 20 bases in between. CDR1 is LGHDT and CDR2 is YNNKEL in the germline V gene (reference sequence). The CDR3 covers 16 residues. The CDR3 DNA reads TGTGCCAGCAGCCCGAATAGGGACATCTACGGGCAGCCCCAGCATTTT. It specifies CASSPNRDIYGQPQHF.

This clone was recorded once. The chain combines TRBV21-1 with TRBJ1-1; no DNA check was done on the table's D call, TRBD1. TRBV21-1 is noted as a pseudogene. This CDR3 spans 14 amino acids. The CDR3 sequence: CAPSGPDQGTEAFF. CDR3 coding DNA: TGTGCCCCGAGCGGACCCGACCAGGGGACTGAAGCTTTCTTT.

The genes are TRBV7-9 and TRBJ2-5, with D possibly matching TRBD1 (5 bases). CDR1 SEHNR and CDR2 FQNEAQ come from the germline V gene (reference sequence). With 5 bases removed from V and 2 bases from J, the gap between germline ends came to 18 bases. The CDR3 spans 16 residues. CDR3 nucleotide sequence: TGTGCCAGCAGCCCCTGGACACCCCCTAGGCAAGAGACCCAGTACTTC. Its protein product is CASSPWTPPRQETQYF.

With respect to this clone: The sample contains more than one DNA sequence encoding this CDR3. The chain employs TRBV7-9 and TRBJ1-4; unclear D gene. Trimming cost V 1 base and J 0 bases, with 3 bases left between them. Germline CDR1 reads SEHNR; CDR2 reads FQNEAQ (reference sequence). The CDR3 is 14 residues long. The CDR3 region is CASSLGATNEKLFF. CDR3 DNA: TGTGCCAGCAGCTTAGGTGCAACTAATGAAAAACTGTTTTTT.

This chain connects TRBV7-7 to TRBJ2-2; tentatively, D is TRBD2 (6 bases). Germline CDR1 SSHAT, CDR2 FNYEAQ (reference sequence). The CDR3 contains 13 residues. The CDR3 DNA reads as TGTGCTAGTTCCGCCGCGGGGACCGGGGAGCTGTTTTTT. It is translated as CASSAAGTGELFF.

The chain combines TRBV5-4 with TRBJ2-3; D uncertain. Germline CDR1 reads SGHNT; CDR2 reads YYREEE (reference sequence). V was pared by 4 bases and J by 5 bases, with 8 bases between. The CDR3 consists of 12 residues. The CDR3 spells CASSLTKDTQYF. DNA of the CDR3: TGTGCCAGCAGCCTGACAAAAGATACGCAGTATTTT.

This clone was found once. V usage is TRBV7-8 and J usage is TRBJ2-3; no definite D call. The CDR3 extends over 13 amino acids. From germline, CDR1 is SGHVS and CDR2 FQNEAQ. Trimming removed 8 bases at V and 1 base at J, with 10 bases between. DNA of the CDR3: TGTGCCAGCCAACACCCGCGCACAGATACGCAGTATTTT. Encoded protein: CASQHPRTDTQYF.

The chain uses TRBV2 and TRBJ1-2, with D perhaps TRBD1 (5 bases). Looked up from germline, CDR1 is SNHLY and CDR2 is FYNNEI. Trimming left V 4 bases short and J 1 base short, with 13 bases between. The CDR3 sequence is 15 residues long. CDR3 region: CASSVSGLINYGYTF. The CDR3 region has the DNA TGTGCCAGCAGTGTATCAGGGCTCATTAACTATGGCTACACCTTC.

The chain recombines TRBV5-1 with TRBJ2-3; 11 bases fit TRBD2. Germline CDR1 is SGHRS and CDR2 is YFSETQ. The junction had 2 bases not matched to a gene; V was cut back by 3 bases and J by 5 bases. This CDR3 has 14 residues. The DNA of the CDR3 is TGCGCCAGCAGCTCCGGACTAGCGGGAGATACGCAGTATTTT. Translation: CASSSGLAGDTQYF.

The genes are TRBV18 and TRBJ2-2; possible D gene TRBD1, 7 bases. Germline values: CDR1 KGHSH, CDR2 LQKENI. There are 17 residues in the CDR3. The V gene lost 0 bases and the J gene lost 1 base, with 12 bases spanning the gap. The CDR3 DNA sequence: TGTGCCAGCTCACCACCCGGCGGGACAGTGAACACCGGGGAGCTGTTTTTT. As protein: CASSPPGGTVNTGELFF.

The rearrangement links TRBV12-3 or TRBV12-4 to TRBJ2-3; D remains unclear. V was clipped by 2 bases and J by 0 bases, with 3 bases between them. The CDR3 extends over 13 amino acids. The DNA for the CDR3 is TGTGCCAGCAGTTTAAGCAGCACAGATACGCAGTATTTT. Its protein product is CASSLSSTDTQYF.

The chain employs TRBV5-1 and TRBJ2-2; D ambiguous. The CDR3 consists of 14 residues. CDR1 is SGHRS, CDR2 YFSETQ, per germline. The V end was cut by 6 bases, the J end by 1 base, with 10 bases between. CDR3 amino acids: CASNPTGNTGELFF. Written as DNA, the CDR3 is TGCGCCAGCAACCCGACGGGGAACACCGGGGAGCTGTTTTTT.

The genes are TRBV9 and TRBJ1-2; no reliable D call. The V gene lost 0 bases and the J gene lost 8 bases, with 17 bases spanning the gap. Germline loops: CDR1 SGDLS, CDR2 YYNGEE. This CDR3 is 15 amino acids long. This CDR3 reads CASSVATVEVGGYTF. In DNA, the CDR3 is TGTGCCAGCAGCGTAGCTACAGTGGAGGTGGGAGGCTACACCTTC. Full variable domain (remainder filled in from reference TRBV9 and TRBJ1-2): DSGVTQTPKHLITATGQRVTLRCSPRSGDLSVYWYQQSLDQGLQFLIQYYNGEERAKGNILERFSAQQFPDLHSELNLSSLELGDSALYFCASSVATVEVGGYTFGSGTRLTVV.

The rearrangement joins TRBV18 to TRBJ1-1; no definite D call. The CDR3 length is 12 residues. Trimming left V 1 base short and J 2 bases short, with 2 bases between. Germline CDR1 is KGHSH and CDR2 is LQKENI. CDR3 protein: CASSPLNTEAFF. The DNA for the CDR3 is TGTGCCAGCTCACCACTAAACACTGAAGCTTTCTTT. Filled out from reference TRBV18 and TRBJ1-1, the complete variable domain reads NAGVMQNPRHLVRRRGQEARLRCSPMKGHSHVYWYRQLPEEGLKFMVYLQKENIIDESGMPKERFSAEFPKEGPSILRIQQVVRGDSAAYFCASSPLNTEAFFGQGTRLTVV.

This rearrangement joins TRBV28 to TRBJ1-5; no clear D. CDR3 length: 14 residues. V was cut by 1 base and J by 7 bases, with 11 bases left in between. The V gene's germline CDR1 is MDHEN and CDR2 SYDVKM. The CDR3 nucleotides are TGTGCCAGCAGTTTATTGGCAGGAGGACAGCCCCAGCATTTT. The encoded protein is CASSLLAGGQPQHF.

The chain is built from TRBV28 and TRBJ1-2; a possible D gene is TRBD1 (5 bases). CDR1 and CDR2 (germline): MDHEN, SYDVKM. Trimming removed 4 bases at V and 8 bases at J, with 14 bases between. The CDR3 sequence is 13 residues long. The CDR3 here is CASSSSWGEGYTF. In DNA form, the CDR3 reads TGTGCCAGCAGTTCCTCGTGGGGGGAAGGCTACACCTTC.

V is TRBV2 and J is TRBJ1-4; D not certain. This CDR3 has 12 residues. Trimming removed 7 bases from V and 14 bases from J, with 17 bases in between. Germline V gene sequence: CDR1 SNHLY, CDR2 FYNNEI. For the CDR3, the DNA is TGTGCCAGCAATGATAGGTCTCCTGGGCTGTTTTTT. This codes for CASNDRSPGLFF.

CDR3 in DNA: TGTGCCACCAGTGATGTAGCGGCTAGCATGCAGTTCTTC. This codes for CATSDVAASMQFF. J is TRBJ2-1 and V is TRBV24-1; the D gene is possibly TRBD2 (6 bases). Per germline, CDR1 KGHDR and CDR2 SFDVKD. The CDR3 runs 13 residues. The germline V and J ends were trimmed by 3 bases and 12 bases, with 14 bases remaining between them.